A single sample gave rise to the 18 T cell receptor beta chains below, sequenced in a study of cytomegalovirus exposure and HLA in healthy donors. The study ran its PCR with 60 Vbeta and 13 Jbeta primers. The repertoire was sequenced with immunoSEQ multiplex PCR; TCRdb's copy has only in-frame clones and lacks some. The repertoire holds around 170,000 clones, with around 79% as singletons. Sequencing was performed on PBMCs. The receptors come from a woman between 45 and 60 years old in good health and CMV-seronegative.

CDR3 in DNA: TGTGCCAGCAGCTTCGGACTAGCGGGGGGGCTTGAGACCCAGTACTTC. Amino acids: CASSFGLAGGLETQYF. This chain connects TRBV11-2 to TRBJ2-5; 15 bases are shared with TRBD2. This CDR3 has 16 amino acids. J was trimmed by 5 bases and V by 3 bases; bases with no gene match: 4. The germline V gene has CDR1 SGHAT and CDR2 FQNNGV.

The rearrangement links TRBV2 to TRBJ1-5, with no clear D. CDR3 length equals 11 residues. V lost 6 bases, J lost 11 bases, and 11 bases lay in between. Germline CDR1 and CDR2: SNHLY and FYNNEI. Here the CDR3 reads CASRLAVAQHF. CDR3 nucleotide sequence: TGTGCCAGCAGATTAGCAGTGGCCCAGCATTTT. The entire variable domain, with the rest obtained from reference TRBV2 and TRBJ1-5, is as follows: EPEVTQTPSHQVTQMGQEVILRCVPISNHLYFYWYRQILGQKVEFLVSFYNNEISEKSEIFDDQFSVERPDGSNFTLKIRSTKLEDSAMYFCASRLAVAQHFGDGTRLSIL.

This sequence joins TRBV5-1 and TRBJ2-3; TRBD2 matches 8 bases. Germline V gene lookup returns CDR1 SGHRS and CDR2 YFSETQ. This CDR3 region has 16 residues. The V gene end was trimmed by 0 bases and the J gene end by 6 bases; junction bases not matched to a gene: 9. CDR3 DNA sequence: TGCGCCAGCAGCTTGGCCAGCGGGAGTCGTGGGGATACGCAGTATTTT. Protein: CASSLASGSRGDTQYF.

The CDR3 reads CASSQYQAGAPFTDTQYF. For the CDR3, the DNA is TGTGCCAGCAGCCAATACCAAGCGGGGGCCCCTTTCACAGATACGCAGTATTTT. The chain joins TRBV14 to TRBJ2-3; 8 bases align to TRBD2. J was trimmed by 2 bases and V by 2 bases; bases with no gene match: 12. The CDR3 sequence is 18 residues long. The germline V gene encodes CDR1 SGHDN and CDR2 FVKESK.

V gene TRBV11-2 combines with J gene TRBJ2-7, with 9 bases identical to TRBD2. CDR1 and CDR2 from the germline V gene are SGHAT and FQNNGV. With V trimmed by 5 bases and J by 3 bases, 8 bases remained unmatched. This CDR3 has 15 residues. The CDR3 DNA reads as TGTGCCAGCAGCCCCCGAAGCGGGGGGCTCTACGAGCAGTACTTC. Translation: CASSPRSGGLYEQYF. The whole variable domain, remainder taken from reference TRBV11-2 and TRBJ2-7, is EAGVAQSPRYKIIEKRQSVAFWCNPISGHATLYWYQQILGQGPKLLIQFQNNGVVDDSQLPKDRFSAERLKGVDSTLKIQPAKLEDSAVYLCASSPRSGGLYEQYFGPGTRLTVT.

The chain links TRBV29-1 to TRBJ2-1; D possibly corresponds to TRBD2 (5 bases). CDR1 and CDR2 (germline): SQVTM, ANQGSEA. Trimming took 5 bases from V and 2 from J, leaving 16 bases between them. This CDR3 is built from 15 residues. Here the CDR3 reads CSVLSGSLAYNEQFF. The CDR3 nucleotides read TGCAGCGTTCTATCGGGATCCTTGGCCTACAATGAGCAGTTCTTC.

The rearrangement joins TRBV11-2 to TRBJ2-7, with 7 positions matching TRBD1. Germline loops: CDR1 SGHAT, CDR2 FQNNGV. The V segment lost 8 bases and the J segment 4 bases; nucleotides outside the gene matches: 14. The CDR3 sequence is 15 residues long. The chain's CDR3 is CASSQTGTALYEQYF. The CDR3 DNA sequence: TGTGCCAGCTCGCAAACCGGGACAGCCCTATACGAGCAGTACTTC.

V and J are TRBV27 and TRBJ2-3; D is perhaps TRBD2 (5 bases). Trimming removed 1 base from V and 4 bases from J, with 12 bases in between. The CDR3 totals 15 residues. The germline V gene has CDR1 MNHEY and CDR2 SMNVEV (reference sequence). CDR3 protein: CASSLWASPPDTQYF. In DNA form, the CDR3 reads TGTGCCAGCAGTTTATGGGCTAGCCCCCCAGATACGCAGTATTTT.

The chain joins TRBV30 to TRBJ2-5; 7 nucleotides line up with TRBD2. The V gene end was trimmed by 4 bases and the J gene end by 5 bases; junction bases not matched to a gene: 13. This CDR3 is built from 15 residues. Germline V CDR1 and CDR2: GTSNPN, SVGIG (reference sequence). The CDR3 bases are TGTGCCTGGATCGGCGGGAGTGGCTCTGGTGAGACCCAGTACTTC. Amino acid sequence: CAWIGGSGSGETQYF.

This clone was counted once. The chain is built from TRBV30 and TRBJ1-2, with a weak D call TRBD1 (5 bases). This CDR3 has 13 amino acids. Between the trimmed V and J ends, which lost 0 bases and 5 bases, there was a span of 10 bases. Germline V lookup: CDR1 GTSNPN, CDR2 SVGIG (reference sequence). The CDR3 spells CAWSVKGTYGYTF. The CDR3 bases are TGTGCCTGGAGTGTGAAGGGGACTTATGGCTACACCTTC.

The V gene is TRBV19, the J gene TRBJ2-4; maybe TRBD1 (6 bases). Trimming cost V 0 bases and J 15 bases, with 15 bases left between them. CDR3 length: 13 residues. Germline V gene data show CDR1 as LNHDA and CDR2 as SQIVND (reference sequence). The CDR3 region has the DNA TGTGCCAGTAGTATAGACGCGAGGGCACAGGGGTACTTC. Translated, it gives CASSIDARAQGYF.

The chain joins TRBV18 to TRBJ2-7; 9 bases are shared with TRBD1. Germline values: CDR1 KGHSH, CDR2 LQKENI. This CDR3 has 15 amino acids. V was clipped by 3 bases and J by 3 bases; unmatched bases: 6. CDR3 coding DNA: TGTGCCAGCTCACCCACCGGGACAGGGATCTACGAGCAGTACTTC. It translates to CASSPTGTGIYEQYF.

The chain combines TRBV28 with TRBJ1-2; 7 bases are a match to TRBD1. The germline CDR1 and CDR2 sequences are MDHEN and SYDVKM. The CDR3 has 14 amino acids. V trimming: 4 bases; J trimming: 5 bases; junction bases outside the gene matches: 7. The CDR3 nucleotides read TGTGCCAGCAGTTCGACAGGGATAGAATATGGCTACACCTTC. As protein: CASSSTGIEYGYTF.

The chain employs TRBV30 and TRBJ2-1; TRBD2 aligns across 12 bases. V trimming: 4 bases; J trimming: 8 bases; junction bases outside the gene matches: 6. This CDR3 has 14 amino acids. Germline V CDR1 and CDR2: GTSNPN, SVGIG (reference sequence). The DNA for the CDR3 is TGTGCCTGGACCGGACTAGCGGGATGGGATGAGCAGTTCTTC. Translated: CAWTGLAGWDEQFF.

In its sample, this clone was seen once. A junction boundary mismatches the germline segment, possibly from a read error. V is TRBV7-7 and J is TRBJ2-3, with TRBD1 identical over 11 bases. In germline, CDR1 is SSHAT, CDR2 FNYEAQ (reference sequence). The CDR3 is 14 residues long. In DNA form, the CDR3 reads TGTGCTAGCAGCCCGGGACAGGGGGGAGATACGCAGTATTTT. This translates into CASSPGQGGDTQYF.

This sequence joins TRBV4-1 and TRBJ2-5; 8 positions match TRBD2. There are 16 residues in the CDR3. The germline CDR1 and CDR2 sequences are MGHRA and YSYEKL. With 0 bases clipped from V and 2 bases from J, the junction kept 5 bases outside the gene matches. The CDR3 DNA follows: TGCGCCAGCAGCCAAGAGAGACGGGGGGGTCAAGAGACCCAGTACTTC. As protein: CASSQERRGGQETQYF.

The chain uses TRBV10-3 and TRBJ1-2, with 7 bases aligning to TRBD1. There are 15 residues in the CDR3. Germline V gene lookup returns CDR1 ENHRY and CDR2 SYGVKD. Trimming cost V 10 bases and J 2 bases; bases outside gene matches: 13. The CDR3 reads CATALVTGTNYGYTF. The CDR3 DNA is TGTGCCACCGCCCTCGTGACAGGGACAAACTATGGCTACACCTTC.

The chain links TRBV7-2 to TRBJ1-6, with 8 bases lining up with TRBD1. Trimming at V came to 5 bases and at J to 9 bases, leaving 12 bases not matched to a gene. Germline loops: CDR1 SGHTA, CDR2 FQGNSA. The CDR3 runs 16 residues. CDR3 bases: TGTGCCAGCAGCACCGGACAGGGTGGTGTTAGTTCACCCCTCCACTTT. Its protein is CASSTGQGGVSSPLHF.